The 32 T cell receptor beta chains in this list originate from one sample, sequenced in a study of naive and memory T cell subsets. An equimolar mix of two oligonucleotides served as the beta constant-region primer for TRBC1 and TRBC2. TCRdb redid the calling of the UMI-ligation and nested PCR reads with MiXCR, one entry per CDR3 protein. The sample includes approximately 27,000 distinct CDR3 sequences, roughly 10% of them seen just once. Sequences were obtained from effector memory CD4+ T cells from blood. Specified subset: effector memory, CD45RA- CD27-. These receptors were obtained from a human donor in good health.

The J gene is TRBJ1-1, the V gene TRBV20-1; possible D gene TRBD1, 5 bases. Germline lookup yields CDR1 DFQATT and CDR2 SNEGSKA (reference sequence). Trimming removed 0 bases at V and 4 bases at J, with 6 bases between. CDR3 length: 12 amino acids. This CDR3 reads CSARDRVTEAFF. CDR3 sequence (DNA): TGCAGTGCTAGAGACAGGGTCACTGAAGCTTTCTTT.

The chain carries TRBV28 and TRBJ2-3; 12 bases map to TRBD2. CDR1 and CDR2 (germline): MDHEN, SYDVKM. V shed 5 bases, J shed 2 bases, and the junction held 5 bases outside the gene matches. The CDR3 runs 16 residues. The CDR3, as DNA: TGTGCCAGCAGTGCTAGGACTAGCGGGGTCACAGATACGCAGTATTTT. Its translation: CASSARTSGVTDTQYF. The entire variable domain, with the rest obtained from reference TRBV28 and TRBJ2-3, is as follows: DVKVTQSSRYLVKRTGEKVFLECVQDMDHENMFWYRQDPGLGLRLIYFSYDVKMKEKGDIPEGYSVSREKKERFSLILESASTNQTSMYLCASSARTSGVTDTQYFGPGTRLTVL.

The genes are TRBV20-1 and TRBJ1-5; perhaps TRBD1 as D (5 bases). Germline lookup yields CDR1 DFQATT and CDR2 SNEGSKA (reference sequence). The CDR3 length is 14 residues. The V gene lost 1 base and the J gene lost 9 bases, with 16 bases spanning the gap. The CDR3 bases are TGCAGTGCTAGAGCGAGCGGGCCGGGGACGCCCCAGCATTTT. Its protein product is CSARASGPGTPQHF.

The CDR3: CASRPGYKDRGGDTQYF. CDR3 DNA: TGTGCCAGCAGACCGGGTTATAAGGACAGGGGGGGAGATACGCAGTATTTT. This chain links TRBV6-6 with TRBJ2-3, with TRBD1 identical over 10 bases. The germline CDR1 and CDR2 sequences are MNHNY and SVGAGI (reference sequence). The V segment lost 6 bases and the J segment 5 bases; nucleotides outside the gene matches: 14. The CDR3 consists of 17 residues.

This clonotype was counted a few times. V gene TRBV20-1 combines with J gene TRBJ1-5, with D possibly TRBD1 on 6 matching bases. This CDR3 has 14 amino acids. CDR1 and CDR2 (germline): DFQATT, SNEGSKA (reference sequence). V dropped 3 bases and J dropped 1 base, with 10 bases sitting between them. The chain's CDR3 is CSASRGLSNQPQHF. In nucleotides, the CDR3 is TGCAGTGCTAGTCGGGGGCTGAGCAATCAGCCCCAGCATTTT.

This clonotype was observed at least ten times. The J gene is TRBJ2-1, the V gene TRBV29-1; the match to TRBD2 covers 8 bases. The CDR3 consists of 17 residues. The V gene end was trimmed by 7 bases and the J gene end by 7 bases; junction bases not matched to a gene: 21. Looked up from germline, CDR1 is SQVTM and CDR2 is ANQGSEA. The CDR3 nucleotides read TGCAGCGCACGAAGGTACCCTACGAGCGGGAGCGGTAATGAGCAGTTCTTC. Encoded protein: CSARRYPTSGSGNEQFF.

There are a few counts of this clonotype. Here the CDR3 reads CASTRDTQNYGYTF. CDR3 sequence (DNA): TGTGCCAGCACCCGGGACACCCAAAACTATGGCTACACCTTC. This rearrangement joins TRBV6-1 to TRBJ1-2; D might be TRBD1 (6 bases). V gave up 7 bases and J gave up 2 bases, with 14 bases separating them. CDR1 is MNHNS and CDR2 is SASEGT in the germline V gene. CDR3 length equals 14 residues.

This clonotype was recorded once. The rearrangement uses TRBV14 and TRBJ1-1; D unresolved. Per the germline V gene, CDR1 is SGHDN and CDR2 is FVKESK. CDR3 length: 14 residues. Trimming took off 2 bases at V and 3 bases at J, with 10 bases between the two ends. The DNA for the CDR3 is TGTGCCAGCAGCCAACCGGGCATGGACACTGAAGCTTTCTTT. This translates into CASSQPGMDTEAFF.

This clonotype was seen ten or more times. V is TRBV4-2 and J is TRBJ2-7, with TRBD2 identical over 7 bases. The CDR3 extends over 13 amino acids. The J segment lost 7 bases and the V segment lost 0 bases, leaving 3 bases of the junction unmatched. CDR1 and CDR2 from the germline V gene are LGHNA and YNFKEQ. CDR3 residues: CASSQDVGGEQYF. DNA of the CDR3: TGTGCCAGCAGCCAAGATGTCGGGGGGGAGCAGTACTTC.

The table lists this clonotype with a few counts. This sequence joins TRBV7-8 and TRBJ2-7, with 8 bases fitting TRBD1. V gave up 5 bases and J gave up 4 bases; unmatched junction bases: 10. The CDR3 runs to 15 residues. Germline CDR1 is SGHVS and CDR2 is FQNEAQ. This CDR3 reads CASSPRQGPNYEQYF. The CDR3 DNA reads as TGTGCCAGCAGCCCTAGACAGGGGCCGAATTACGAGCAGTACTTC.

This sequence joins TRBV7-2 and TRBJ1-1; D is unclear. V dropped 5 bases and J dropped 0 bases, with 7 bases sitting between them. Germline V gene sequence: CDR1 SGHTA, CDR2 FQGNSA. CDR3 length: 13 residues. As DNA, the CDR3 is TGTGCCAGCAGCCCATATTTGAACACTGAAGCTTTCTTT. Its protein is CASSPYLNTEAFF.

In this sample, this clonotype turned up a few times. The gene calls are TRBV3-1 and TRBJ2-3, with D hard to call. The CDR3 has 16 amino acids. Germline assignment: CDR1 LGHDT and CDR2 YNNKEL (reference sequence). The V and J ends lost 1 base and 5 bases respectively, with 16 bases between them. The CDR3 DNA is TGTGCCAGCAGCCAAGTCGCAGTCTACCCGGGAGATACGCAGTATTTT. This sequence encodes CASSQVAVYPGDTQYF.

This clonotype occurred many times. V gene TRBV6-2 or TRBV6-3 combines with J gene TRBJ2-3; a possible D gene is TRBD2 (6 bases). This CDR3 has 16 amino acids. From germline, CDR1 is MNHEY and CDR2 SVGEGT. The germline V and J ends were trimmed by 2 bases and 3 bases, with 15 bases remaining between them. The CDR3: CASSYGTGVGTDTQYF. The CDR3 nucleotides are TGTGCCAGCAGTTACGGGACGGGAGTCGGGACAGATACGCAGTATTTT.

This clonotype is termed medium-sized. V usage is TRBV20-1 and J usage is TRBJ1-3; D gene uncertain. This CDR3 has 14 residues. Germline lookup yields CDR1 DFQATT and CDR2 SNEGSKA (reference sequence). The germline V and J ends were trimmed by 6 bases and 0 bases, with 12 bases remaining between them. CDR3 protein: CSAPRPYSGNTIYF. Written as DNA, the CDR3 is TGCAGTGCCCCTCGGCCGTACTCTGGAAACACCATATATTTT.

This clonotype showed up just a few times. The rearrangement joins TRBV12-3 or TRBV12-4 to TRBJ1-2; possibly TRBD1 for D (6 bases). The V end was cut by 3 bases, the J end by 8 bases, with 13 bases between. This CDR3 has 13 residues. CDR3 sequence (DNA): TGTGCCAGCAGTTTCGGGGGCGGTCGGGGCTACACCTTC. Amino acids: CASSFGGGRGYTF.

This clonotype was picked up many times. The CDR3 nucleotides read TGTGCCAGCAGATTGATAGCGACGGGCACCGGGGAGCTGTTTTTT. Its translation is CASRLIATGTGELFF. V is TRBV27 and J is TRBJ2-2; possible D gene TRBD2, 5 bases. V shed 6 bases and J shed 4 bases, with 15 bases lying between them. There are 15 residues in the CDR3. Germline V CDR1 and CDR2: MNHEY, SMNVEV (reference sequence).

This clonotype was seen at least ten times. This chain connects TRBV4-2 to TRBJ2-5; either TRBD1 or TRBD2 may fit D (5 bases each). The CDR3 loop spans 14 amino acids. Germline lookup yields CDR1 LGHNA and CDR2 YNFKEQ. Trimming left V 4 bases short and J 5 bases short, with 14 bases between. The CDR3 DNA is TGTGCCAGCAGCCCGTTCGGGGCAGGGGAGACCCAGTACTTC. This encodes CASSPFGAGETQYF.

The sample holds a few counts of this clonotype. A junction boundary mismatches the germline segment, possibly from a read error. The genes are TRBV20-1 and TRBJ1-1; D might be TRBD1 (5 bases). The CDR3 is made up of 11 amino acids. The V gene's germline CDR1 is DFQATT and CDR2 SNEGSKA (reference sequence). The CDR3 spells CSARGGTRGPF. As DNA, the CDR3 is TGCAGTGCTAGAGGGGGCACCCGAGGACCCTTT.

This rearrangement joins TRBV10-2 to TRBJ2-3, with 12 bases fitting TRBD2. Germline V gene lookup returns CDR1 WSHSY and CDR2 SAAADI. This CDR3 is built from 14 residues. The J segment lost 2 bases and the V segment lost 8 bases, leaving 2 bases of the junction unmatched. CDR3 nucleotides: TGCGCCAGCGCTAGCGGGGGGGCCACAGATACGCAGTATTTT. This translates into CASASGGATDTQYF.

The chain joins TRBV2 to TRBJ1-1, with 7 bases that match TRBD1. Trimming cost V 6 bases and J 4 bases; bases outside gene matches: 23. The CDR3 extends over 19 amino acids. Germline V gene data show CDR1 as SNHLY and CDR2 as FYNNEI. The CDR3 nucleotides read TGTGCCAGCAGCTACACTCAAGGGCCTAGACAGGGCGGGAGCACTGAAGCTTTCTTT. It is translated as CASSYTQGPRQGGSTEAFF.

V gene TRBV14 combines with J gene TRBJ1-6; no firm D call. The CDR3 is made up of 14 amino acids. Trimming cost V 4 bases and J 9 bases, with 13 bases left between them. Looked up from germline, CDR1 is SGHDN and CDR2 is FVKESK. CDR3 nucleotides: TGTGCCAGCAGCCCGTCGCTAAGAGCTTCACCCCTCCACTTT. Its translation: CASSPSLRASPLHF.

The chain carries TRBV12-3 or TRBV12-4 and TRBJ1-1; D remains unclear. Trimming cost V 2 bases and J 1 base, with 11 bases left between them. The CDR3 runs to 15 residues. The CDR3 DNA is TGTGCCAGCAGTTTATCCTATGGCCAGAACACTGAAGCTTTCTTT. Translated: CASSLSYGQNTEAFF.

This clonotype was found many times. The rearrangement links TRBV11-2 to TRBJ2-1, with no clear D. Germline V gene data show CDR1 as SGHAT and CDR2 as FQNNGV. The CDR3 length is 15 residues. V was trimmed by 1 base and J by 8 bases, leaving 15 bases between them. The CDR3 DNA follows: TGTGCCAGCAGCTTAGTTGCCGCCTTTAGGCATGAGCAGTTCTTC. Protein: CASSLVAAFRHEQFF.

This clonotype came up many times. V and J are TRBV29-1 and TRBJ2-4; 7 bases fit TRBD1. Germline V gene lookup returns CDR1 SQVTM and CDR2 ANQGSEA. Trimming at V came to 6 bases and at J to 0 bases, leaving 11 bases not matched to a gene. CDR3 length: 16 amino acids. The CDR3 region has the DNA TGCAGCGTCCTCTTGACACAGGGGAGAGCCAAAAACATTCAGTACTTC. Protein sequence: CSVLLTQGRAKNIQYF.

In nucleotides, the CDR3 is TGCAGTGCTAGGGGGCTAGCGGGATCGGAGGGTGAGCAGTTCTTC. As protein: CSARGLAGSEGEQFF. The V and J genes are TRBV20-1 and TRBJ2-1; TRBD2 agrees at 9 bases. Trimming at V came to 3 bases and at J to 9 bases, leaving 12 bases not matched to a gene. The CDR3 loop spans 15 amino acids. Germline lookup yields CDR1 DFQATT and CDR2 SNEGSKA (reference sequence).

The sample holds a few counts of this clonotype. This rearrangement joins TRBV6-2 or TRBV6-3 to TRBJ2-1; 9 bases match TRBD2. The CDR3 is 15 amino acids. V lost 5 bases, J lost 5 bases, and 7 bases stayed unmatched. Germline values: CDR1 MNHEY, CDR2 SVGEGT. The CDR3 DNA follows: TGTGCCAGCAGTGGCGGGGGGGCAGGTAACAATGAGCAGTTCTTC. Its translation is CASSGGGAGNNEQFF.

The count of this clonotype is one. The genes are TRBV7-8 and TRBJ2-6, with D unresolved. The CDR3 is made up of 15 amino acids. Trimming removed 5 bases from V and 1 base from J, with 9 bases in between. Germline lookup yields CDR1 SGHVS and CDR2 FQNEAQ. This chain's CDR3 is CASSNAASGANVLTF. Here the CDR3 DNA reads TGTGCCAGCAGCAATGCAGCGTCTGGGGCCAACGTCCTGACTTTC.

This clonotype was picked up many times. The chain employs TRBV4-1 and TRBJ2-5; the match to TRBD1 covers 9 bases. The CDR3 consists of 16 residues. CDR1 is MGHRA, CDR2 YSYEKL, per germline. The J segment lost 4 bases and the V segment lost 0 bases, leaving 6 bases of the junction unmatched. CDR3 DNA sequence: TGCGCCAGCAGCCAAGATTTGGGGACAGGGAGAGAGACCCAGTACTTC. This sequence encodes CASSQDLGTGRETQYF.

This sequence joins TRBV3-1 and TRBJ2-1; possible D gene TRBD2, 6 bases. Trimming took off 0 bases at V and 8 bases at J, with 14 bases between the two ends. Germline CDR1 and CDR2: LGHDT and YNNKEL (reference sequence). The CDR3 has 15 residues. The CDR3 reads CASSQDPLRDYEQFF. DNA for the CDR3: TGTGCCAGCAGCCAAGATCCCCTCCGGGACTATGAGCAGTTCTTC.

The chain combines TRBV20-1 with TRBJ2-3, with 7 nucleotides matching TRBD2. The germline gives CDR1 DFQATT, CDR2 SNEGSKA (reference sequence). V dropped 7 bases and J dropped 3; count of bases not matched to a gene: 7. This CDR3 contains 13 residues. The CDR3 DNA follows: TGCAGTGGGGAGGGAAGGGGAACAGATACGCAGTATTTT. Its translation: CSGEGRGTDTQYF.

The sample holds a few counts of this clonotype. This chain joins TRBV20-1 and TRBJ2-7, with a possible D match to TRBD2 (6 bases). Germline CDR1 is DFQATT and CDR2 is SNEGSKA (reference sequence). This CDR3 spans 21 amino acids. Trimming stripped 0 bases from V and 4 bases from J, with 34 bases between. In DNA, the CDR3 is TGCAGTGCTAGAGATCATGGAGGGGTAGGCCGGGAGTACAATCTTGGTTACGAGCAGTACTTC. It codes for CSARDHGGVGREYNLGYEQYF.

This chain uses TRBV7-9 with TRBJ2-7; D gene uncertain. The CDR3 totals 13 residues. The germline gives CDR1 SEHNR, CDR2 FQNEAQ (reference sequence). The V end was cut by 3 bases, the J end by 0 bases, with 6 bases between. The CDR3: CASSFSTSYEQYF. CDR3 coding DNA: TGTGCCAGCAGCTTCAGTACCTCCTACGAGCAGTACTTC.